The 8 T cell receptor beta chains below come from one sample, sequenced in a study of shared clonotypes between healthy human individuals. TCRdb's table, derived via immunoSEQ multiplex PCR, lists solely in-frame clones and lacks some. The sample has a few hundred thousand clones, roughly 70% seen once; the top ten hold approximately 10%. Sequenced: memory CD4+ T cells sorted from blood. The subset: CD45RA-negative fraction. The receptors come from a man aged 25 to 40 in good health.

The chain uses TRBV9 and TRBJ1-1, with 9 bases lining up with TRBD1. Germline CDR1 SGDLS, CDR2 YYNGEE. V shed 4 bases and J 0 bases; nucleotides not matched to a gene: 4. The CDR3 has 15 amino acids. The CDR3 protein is CASSPGTGMNTEAFF. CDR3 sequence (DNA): TGTGCCAGCAGCCCGGGGACAGGGATGAACACTGAAGCTTTCTTT.

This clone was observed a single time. As DNA, the CDR3 is TGTGCCAGCAGCTCGCATTACGAGCAGTACTTC. It codes for CASSSHYEQYF. This rearrangement joins TRBV11-2 to TRBJ2-7; D is undetermined. Germline V lookup: CDR1 SGHAT, CDR2 FQNNGV. This CDR3 is built from 11 residues. The ends were cut back, 4 bases at V and 4 bases at J, with 5 bases in the middle.

The CDR3 DNA reads TGTGCCAGCAGCTTAGGGGGGACGGACTATGGCTACACCTTC. Translation: CASSLGGTDYGYTF. The chain recombines TRBV7-2 with TRBJ1-2, with D perhaps matching TRBD1 (5 bases). V lost 1 base and J lost 3, with 9 bases in between. Germline assignment: CDR1 SGHTA and CDR2 FQGNSA. The CDR3 is made up of 14 amino acids.

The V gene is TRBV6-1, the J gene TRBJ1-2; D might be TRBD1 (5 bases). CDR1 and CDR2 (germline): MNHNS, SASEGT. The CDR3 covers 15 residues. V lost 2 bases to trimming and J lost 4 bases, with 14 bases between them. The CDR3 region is CASSERGGGAYGYTF. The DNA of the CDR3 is TGTGCCAGCAGTGAACGCGGGGGGGGAGCCTATGGCTACACCTTC.

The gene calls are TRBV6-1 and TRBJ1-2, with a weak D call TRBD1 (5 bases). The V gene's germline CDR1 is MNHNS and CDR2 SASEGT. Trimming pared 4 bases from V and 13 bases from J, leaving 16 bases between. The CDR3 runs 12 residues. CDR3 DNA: TGTGCCAGCAGTGGCGGACAAACCCCTACCACCTTC. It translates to CASSGGQTPTTF.

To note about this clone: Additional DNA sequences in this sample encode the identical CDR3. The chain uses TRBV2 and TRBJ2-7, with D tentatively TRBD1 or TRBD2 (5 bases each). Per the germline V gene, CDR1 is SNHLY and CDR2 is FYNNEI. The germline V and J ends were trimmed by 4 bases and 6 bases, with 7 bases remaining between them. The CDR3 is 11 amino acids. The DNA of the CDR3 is TGTGCCAGCAGTGTGAGGGGCGAGCAGTACTTC. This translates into CASSVRGEQYF.

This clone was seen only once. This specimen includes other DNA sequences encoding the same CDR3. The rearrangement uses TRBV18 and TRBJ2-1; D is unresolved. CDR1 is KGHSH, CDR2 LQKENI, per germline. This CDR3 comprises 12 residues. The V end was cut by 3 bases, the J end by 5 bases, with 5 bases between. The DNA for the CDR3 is TGTGCCAGCTCACCCGCAGACAATGAGCAGTTCTTC. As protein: CASSPADNEQFF.

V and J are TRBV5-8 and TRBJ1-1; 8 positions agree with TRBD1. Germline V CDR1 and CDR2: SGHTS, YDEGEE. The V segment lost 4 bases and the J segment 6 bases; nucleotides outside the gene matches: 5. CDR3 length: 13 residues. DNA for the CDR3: TGTGCCAGCAGCGTTGGACAGGGAGCTGAAGCTTTCTTT. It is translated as CASSVGQGAEAFF.